This TCR beta chain was found in a study of blood T cell repertoires in COVID-19. For the study at large: Sources were T cells, B-cell-depleted T cells, or PBMCs; the material itself was cDNA or gDNA.

The method was immunoSEQ multiplex PCR; TCRdb's version includes in-frame clones alone and lacks a portion of them. The profile shows around 64,000 clones, 75% to 90% of them singletons. CDR3 size: 16 residues. Between the trimmed V and J ends, which lost 1 base and 9 bases, there was a span of 16 bases. CDR1 and CDR2 from the germline V gene are LGHDT and YNNKEL (reference sequence). The source of this sequence is a man aged 25-45 years with acute or convalescent COVID-19. The rearrangement joins TRBV3-1 (or the pseudogene TRBV3-2) to TRBJ1-6; tentative D call: TRBD1 (5 bases). The sample taken for sequencing was peripheral blood. CDR3: CASSQGSGTPFSPLHF. As DNA, the CDR3 is TGTGCCAGCAGCCAAGGAAGCGGGACCCCCTTTTCACCCCTCCACTTT.